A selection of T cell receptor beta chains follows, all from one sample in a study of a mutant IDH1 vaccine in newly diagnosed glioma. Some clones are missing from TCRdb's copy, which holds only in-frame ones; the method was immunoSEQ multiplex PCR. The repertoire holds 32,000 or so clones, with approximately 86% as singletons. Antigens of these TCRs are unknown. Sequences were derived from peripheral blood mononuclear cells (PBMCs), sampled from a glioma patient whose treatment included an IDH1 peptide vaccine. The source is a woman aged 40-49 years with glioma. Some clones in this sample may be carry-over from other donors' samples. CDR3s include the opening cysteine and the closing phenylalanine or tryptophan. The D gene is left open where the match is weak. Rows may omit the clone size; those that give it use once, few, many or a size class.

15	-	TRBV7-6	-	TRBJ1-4	CASSFLSNGDEKLFF	TGTGCCAGCAGCTTTTTATCGAATGGGGATGAAAAACTGTTTTTT
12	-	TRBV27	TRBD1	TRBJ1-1	CASRTGSTEAFF	TGTGCCAGCAGGACAGGGTCCACTGAAGCTTTCTTT
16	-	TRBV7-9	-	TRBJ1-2	CASSLVVGQSYYGYTF	TGTGCCAGCAGCTTAGTGGTGGGCCAAAGCTACTATGGCTACACCTTC
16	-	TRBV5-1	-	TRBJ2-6	CASSSSWVSGANVLTF	TGCGCCAGCAGCTCGTCCTGGGTTTCTGGGGCCAACGTCCTGACTTTC
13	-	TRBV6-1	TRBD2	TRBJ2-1	CASSEERGTEQFF	TGTGCCAGCAGTGAAGAGCGGGGTACGGAGCAGTTCTTC
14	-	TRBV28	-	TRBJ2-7	CASSRRGGLNEQYF	TGTGCCAGCAGTCGGAGGGGCGGATTAAACGAGCAGTACTTC
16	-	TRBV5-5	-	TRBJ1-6	CASSFTPRRDNSPLHF	TGTGCCAGCAGCTTTACCCCCCGACGGGATAATTCACCCCTCCACTTT
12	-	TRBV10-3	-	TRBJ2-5	CATPTRQETQYF	TGTGCCACCCCGACCCGTCAAGAGACCCAGTACTTC
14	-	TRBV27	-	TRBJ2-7	CASSSGHHQSEQYF	TGTGCCAGCAGTTCGGGTCATCATCAGAGCGAGCAGTACTTC
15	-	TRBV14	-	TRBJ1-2	CASSQDPRGFDGYTF	TGTGCCAGCAGCCAAGACCCGCGGGGTTTTGATGGCTACACCTTC
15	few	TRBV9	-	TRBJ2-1	CASSVSGSSYNEQFF	TGTGCCAGCAGCGTATCGGGGAGCTCCTACAATGAGCAGTTCTTC
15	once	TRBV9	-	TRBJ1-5	CASSVDGQEGQPQHF	TGTGCCAGCAGCGTAGACGGCCAGGAGGGCCAGCCCCAGCATTTT
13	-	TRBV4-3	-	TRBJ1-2	CASSQDIGGGYTF	TGCGCCAGCAGCCAAGATATAGGGGGTGGCTACACCTTC
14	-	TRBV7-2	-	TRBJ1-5	CASSFDSGNQPQHF	TGTGCCAGCAGCTTTGACAGCGGCAATCAGCCCCAGCATTTT
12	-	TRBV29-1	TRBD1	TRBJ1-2	CSSTDRGPGYTF	TGCAGCTCTACGGACAGGGGGCCGGGCTACACCTTC
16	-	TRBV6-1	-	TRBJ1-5	CASSEGDGRGAQPQHF	TGTGCCAGCAGTGAAGGGGACGGGCGAGGGGCTCAGCCCCAGCATTTT
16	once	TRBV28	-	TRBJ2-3	CASSPGTKRLTDTQYF	TGTGCCAGCAGTCCCGGGACCAAGAGGCTCACAGATACGCAGTATTTT
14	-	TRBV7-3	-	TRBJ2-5	CASSPRGARETQYF	TGTGCCAGCAGCCCGAGGGGGGCGCGAGAGACCCAGTACTTC
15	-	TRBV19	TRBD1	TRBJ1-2	CASSPQEQGNYGYTF	TGTGCCAGTAGTCCCCAGGAACAGGGGAACTATGGCTACACCTTC
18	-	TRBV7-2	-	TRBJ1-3	CASSLASGTVGPGNTIYF	TGTGCCAGCAGCTTAGCCTCCGGGACGGTGGGCCCTGGAAACACCATATATTTT
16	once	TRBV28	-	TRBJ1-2	CASSLPLDIIPYGYTF	TGTGCCAGCAGCTTACCCTTGGACATCATCCCATATGGCTACACCTTC
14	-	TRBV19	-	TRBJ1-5	CASSNGQGGQPQHF	TGTGCCAGTAGTAATGGCCAGGGTGGTCAGCCCCAGCATTTT
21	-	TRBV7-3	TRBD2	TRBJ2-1	CASSLRGVGAGRLTNHNEQFF	TGTGCCAGCAGCTTAAGGGGAGTCGGAGCGGGACGCCTAACAAATCACAATGAGCAGTTCTTC
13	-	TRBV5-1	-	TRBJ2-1	CASSLAGEVEQFF	TGCGCCAGCAGCTTGGCGGGAGAGGTTGAGCAGTTCTTC
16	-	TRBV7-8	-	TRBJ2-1	CASSLAPRQAYNEQFF	TGTGCCAGCAGCTTAGCCCCCCGTCAGGCCTACAATGAGCAGTTCTTC
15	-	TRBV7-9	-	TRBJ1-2	CASSLRSIGLDGYTF	TGTGCCAGCAGCTTACGCAGTATCGGGTTGGATGGCTACACCTTC
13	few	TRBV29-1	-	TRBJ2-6	CSVFPSGANVLTF	TGCAGCGTTTTTCCCTCTGGGGCCAACGTCCTGACTTTC
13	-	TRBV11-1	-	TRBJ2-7	CASSAEDLYEQYF	TGTGCCAGCAGTGCGGAGGACCTTTACGAGCAGTACTTC
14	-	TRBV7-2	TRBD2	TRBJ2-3	CASSPGLVGDTQYF	TGTGCCAGCAGCCCGGGACTAGTTGGAGATACGCAGTATTTT